This TCR beta chain was obtained from a study of blood T cell repertoires in COVID-19. J gave up 2 bases and V 2 bases, and 3 bases lay outside the gene matches. CDR3 length: 15 amino acids. Germline values: CDR1 LGHDT, CDR2 YNNKEL (reference sequence). This clone was found once. Using immunoSEQ multiplex PCR, the repertoire was profiled, and TCRdb retains in-frame clones only, with some absent. The data contain 200,000 to 300,000 clones, about 87% of them singletons. V gene TRBV3-1 (or the pseudogene TRBV3-2) combines with J gene TRBJ2-1, with TRBD2 matching over 7 bases. Sequencing was carried out using PBMCs or T cells enriched from blood (not recorded which). This receptor was taken from a woman between 40 and 55 years old with acute COVID-19. CDR3 loop: CASSQTSEAYNEQFF. DNA for the CDR3: TGTGCCAGCAGCCAAACTAGCGAGGCCTACAATGAGCAGTTCTTC.